This passage covers 31 T cell receptor beta chains from one sample sequenced in a study of early T cells in non-severe SARS-CoV-2 infection. A single record per CDR3 protein comes from TCRdb applying MiXCR to the 5' RACE reads. This sample carries tens of thousands of distinct CDR3 sequences, 14% to 15% of them seen once, and the ten largest clones take 9.5% to 13%. What was sequenced was whole blood. The receptors here all came from an adult who was a healthcare worker with PCR-confirmed SARS-CoV-2 infection or an uninfected control (not recorded which).

This sequence joins TRBV2 and TRBJ1-1; D ambiguous. The V gene's germline CDR1 is SNHLY and CDR2 FYNNEI. The CDR3 sequence is 12 residues long. The ends were cut back, 6 bases at V and 2 bases at J, with 7 bases in the middle. This CDR3 reads CASRAENTEAFF. The CDR3 DNA follows: TGTGCCAGCAGGGCGGAAAACACTGAAGCTTTCTTT.

In this sample, this clonotype turned up a few times. The chain couples TRBV18 to TRBJ1-2; D uncertain. Germline V lookup: CDR1 KGHSH, CDR2 LQKENI. This CDR3 has 12 residues. Trimming removed 5 bases from V and 2 bases from J, with 6 bases in between. CDR3 protein: CASSIDNYGYTF. The CDR3 bases are TGTGCCAGCTCAATTGACAACTATGGCTACACCTTC.

The chain is built from TRBV24-1 and TRBJ1-5; D uncertain. V gave up 10 bases and J gave up 6 bases, with 18 bases separating them. Germline V gene data show CDR1 as KGHDR and CDR2 as SFDVKD. The CDR3 sequence is 14 residues long. CDR3 residues: CATDWKAPPQPQHF. The CDR3 region has the DNA TGTGCCACGGACTGGAAGGCACCGCCTCAGCCCCAGCATTTT.

V and J are TRBV2 and TRBJ2-1; 10 bases are a match to TRBD2. The V gene end was trimmed by 3 bases and the J gene end by 15 bases; junction bases not matched to a gene: 2. The germline V gene encodes CDR1 SNHLY and CDR2 FYNNEI. The CDR3 runs to 11 residues. The CDR3 sequence: CASSEGLARFF. In DNA form, the CDR3 reads TGTGCCAGCAGTGAGGGACTAGCGCGGTTCTTC.

The CDR3 region has the DNA TGTGCCAGCAGCTTTCGACGCCAGGCCTGGGGGGGAAACACCATATATTTT. Translated, it gives CASSFRRQAWGGNTIYF. This chain joins TRBV11-2 and TRBJ1-3; D might be TRBD1 (5 bases). The CDR3 spans 17 residues. Germline assignment: CDR1 SGHAT and CDR2 FQNNGV. Trimming removed 3 bases at V and 4 bases at J, with 19 bases between.

This clonotype was found a few times. This chain joins TRBV5-8 and TRBJ2-4; possible D gene TRBD1, 5 bases. Germline V gives CDR1 SGHTS, CDR2 YDEGEE. The CDR3 extends over 15 amino acids. Trimming took off 2 bases at V and 7 bases at J, with 16 bases between the two ends. CDR3 DNA: TGTGCCAGCAGCTTTCCCGATTATTCAGGGAACATTCAGTACTTC. Translating gives CASSFPDYSGNIQYF.

The V and J genes are TRBV18 and TRBJ1-6; D not resolved. The germline V and J ends were trimmed by 3 bases and 10 bases, with 13 bases remaining between them. The CDR3 is made up of 14 amino acids. CDR1 KGHSH and CDR2 LQKENI come from the germline V gene. The CDR3 protein is CASSPDQTNSPLHF. DNA for the CDR3: TGTGCCAGCTCACCGGACCAAACCAACTCACCCCTCCACTTT.

The chain recombines TRBV24-1 with TRBJ2-3; D might be TRBD2 (5 bases). V was cut by 4 bases and J by 7 bases, with 11 bases left in between. This CDR3 contains 13 residues. The V gene's germline CDR1 is KGHDR and CDR2 SFDVKD. Written as DNA, the CDR3 is TGTGCCACCAGTGAGTCCGGACTTAATACGCAGTATTTT. It yields the protein CATSESGLNTQYF.

The rearrangement uses TRBV9 and TRBJ1-2; 9 bases fit TRBD1. Germline assignment: CDR1 SGDLS and CDR2 YYNGEE. V trimming: 4 bases; J trimming: 4 bases; junction bases outside the gene matches: 11. This CDR3 has 16 amino acids. The CDR3 spells CASSMGVMGQGYGYTF. The CDR3 DNA reads as TGTGCCAGCAGCATGGGGGTTATGGGACAGGGCTATGGCTACACCTTC.

Ten or more counts support this clonotype. The V and J genes are TRBV7-2 and TRBJ1-6, with D unclear. V lost 2 bases to trimming and J lost 4 bases, with 12 bases between them. The CDR3 is 16 amino acids. The V gene's germline CDR1 is SGHTA and CDR2 FQGNSA. In nucleotides, the CDR3 is TGTGCCAGCAGCTTATACACCCGGGGTTATAATTCACCCCTCCACTTT. This codes for CASSLYTRGYNSPLHF.

The V gene is TRBV3-1, the J gene TRBJ2-7, with D perhaps TRBD2 (5 bases). Germline-derived CDR1 and CDR2 are LGHDT and YNNKEL (reference sequence). The germline V and J ends were trimmed by 1 base and 5 bases, with 9 bases remaining between them. The CDR3 loop spans 13 amino acids. The CDR3 loop is CASSQVASHEQYF. The CDR3 nucleotides read TGTGCCAGCAGCCAAGTGGCTAGCCACGAGCAGTACTTC.

J is TRBJ1-2 and V is TRBV5-6, with 7 bases aligning to TRBD1. V lost 7 bases to trimming and J lost 5 bases; unmatched junction nucleotides: 5. The CDR3 sequence is 12 residues long. Germline V CDR1 and CDR2: SGHDT, YYEEEE. CDR3 coding DNA: TGTGCCAGCCACAGGGGCGGATATGGCTACACCTTC. It translates to CASHRGGYGYTF.

In its sample, this clonotype was seen a few times. The V and J genes are TRBV6-5 and TRBJ1-4, with unresolved D. The CDR3 length is 11 residues. The V and J ends lost 6 bases and 6 bases respectively, with 5 bases between them. Per the germline V gene, CDR1 is MNHEY and CDR2 is SVGAGI. In DNA form, the CDR3 reads TGTGCCAGCAGCGACTATGAAAAACTGTTTTTT. Protein sequence: CASSDYEKLFF.

Comment on this clonotype: One end of the junction is discordant with germline, which a read error may explain. This chain links TRBV7-8 with TRBJ1-2; D is unclear. There are 13 residues in the CDR3. The germline gives CDR1 SGHVS, CDR2 FQNEAQ. CDR3 DNA: TGTGCCAGCAGCTCAATAGGACCTAGGGCTACCTCCTTC. It codes for CASSSIGPRATSF.

This clonotype turned up a few times. This rearrangement joins TRBV9 to TRBJ2-3; 9 bases agree with TRBD2. V trimming: 3 bases; J trimming: 2 bases; junction bases outside the gene matches: 4. The length of the CDR3 is 15 residues. The germline V gene has CDR1 SGDLS and CDR2 YYNGEE. The CDR3 is CASSAIAGATDTQYF. CDR3 coding DNA: TGTGCCAGCAGCGCCATAGCGGGGGCCACAGATACGCAGTATTTT.

V usage is TRBV20-1 and J usage is TRBJ2-7, with D possibly being TRBD1 (6 bases). Looked up from germline, CDR1 is DFQATT and CDR2 is SNEGSKA (reference sequence). V lost 4 bases to trimming and J lost 3 bases, with 10 bases between them. The CDR3 length is 12 residues. In DNA, the CDR3 is TGCAGTGCTACCGACAGGAACTACGAGCAGTACTTC. Its protein product is CSATDRNYEQYF.

This clonotype was observed a few times. The V call is TRBV6-1, the J call TRBJ1-5; 7 nucleotides agree with TRBD1. The CDR3 is 14 amino acids. The V gene end was trimmed by 10 bases and the J gene end by 2 bases; junction bases not matched to a gene: 8. The germline CDR1 and CDR2 sequences are MNHNS and SASEGT. CDR3 protein: CATQRTGGNQPQHF. CDR3 DNA sequence: TGTGCCACTCAGCGCACAGGGGGCAATCAGCCCCAGCATTTT.

The chain combines TRBV9 with TRBJ2-3, with 11 positions matching TRBD2. With V trimmed by 4 bases and J by 6 bases, 13 bases remained unmatched. The CDR3 sequence is 17 residues long. Germline CDR1 SGDLS, CDR2 YYNGEE. CDR3 DNA sequence: TGTGCCAGCAGCTCGCGGGCTAGCGGGGGGACTTACGATACGCAGTATTTT. Protein sequence: CASSSRASGGTYDTQYF.

The chain carries TRBV19 and TRBJ2-4; D may be TRBD1 (6 bases). The germline gives CDR1 LNHDA, CDR2 SQIVND (reference sequence). This CDR3 spans 17 amino acids. The ends were cut back, 6 bases at V and 0 bases at J, with 18 bases in the middle. The CDR3: CASSAGDKLLAKNIQYF. The DNA for the CDR3 is TGTGCCAGTAGCGCTGGGGACAAACTTTTAGCCAAAAACATTCAGTACTTC.

The V and J genes are TRBV4-1 and TRBJ1-6; 10 nucleotides match TRBD1. The ends lost 6 bases at V and 7 bases at J; junction bases unmatched: 12. Germline-derived CDR1 and CDR2 are MGHRA and YSYEKL. The CDR3 runs to 17 residues. The CDR3 reads CASSSLPQGQGNSPLHF. The CDR3 DNA reads TGCGCCAGCAGTTCCCTTCCCCAGGGACAGGGGAATTCACCCCTCCACTTT.

The chain uses TRBV6-2 or TRBV6-3 and TRBJ2-2, with D unresolved. Germline CDR1 is MNHEY and CDR2 is SVGEGT. V lost 3 bases, J lost 4 bases, and 15 bases lay in between. There are 16 residues in the CDR3. In nucleotides, the CDR3 is TGTGCCAGCAGTTATACCCAGGTTGTGGTCACCGGGGAGCTGTTTTTT. It codes for CASSYTQVVVTGELFF.

Here the CDR3 DNA reads TGCAGTGCTCAGGGACAGGGGAACTATGGCTACACCTTC. This encodes CSAQGQGNYGYTF. This chain connects TRBV20-1 to TRBJ1-2, with TRBD1 identical over 10 bases. Germline V lookup: CDR1 DFQATT, CDR2 SNEGSKA (reference sequence). The CDR3 extends over 13 amino acids. J was trimmed by 2 bases and V by 5 bases; bases with no gene match: 2.

The sample holds a few counts of this clonotype. The CDR3: CASSLRTGKTEAFF. The CDR3 coding sequence is TGTGCCAGCAGTCTCCGGACAGGGAAGACTGAAGCTTTCTTT. The chain couples TRBV2 to TRBJ1-1; 8 nucleotides align to TRBD1. V lost 5 bases and J lost 5; bases outside the gene matches: 7. CDR3 size: 14 residues. Germline-derived CDR1 and CDR2 are SNHLY and FYNNEI.

This clonotype was recorded a few times. The rearrangement links TRBV7-9 to TRBJ2-1, with D maybe TRBD2 (6 bases). With 5 bases removed from V and 7 bases from J, the gap between germline ends came to 15 bases. This CDR3 comprises 14 residues. Germline V lookup: CDR1 SEHNR, CDR2 FQNEAQ (reference sequence). The CDR3 loop reads CASSPSAGLNEQFF. The CDR3 bases are TGTGCCAGCAGCCCTAGCGCGGGTTTGAATGAGCAGTTCTTC.

The genes are TRBV5-1 and TRBJ2-2, with a weak D call TRBD2 (6 bases). This CDR3 is 14 amino acids long. Between the trimmed V and J ends, which lost 4 bases and 9 bases, there was a span of 16 bases. The germline gives CDR1 SGHRS, CDR2 YFSETQ. The CDR3 DNA reads TGCGCCAGCAGCACGGAGGCGGGGCGGAGGGAGCTGTTTTTT. Protein product: CASSTEAGRRELFF.

The chain uses TRBV7-3 and TRBJ2-7; possible D gene TRBD2, 6 bases. The CDR3 length is 13 residues. Germline loops: CDR1 SGHTA, CDR2 FQGTGA. The germline V and J ends were trimmed by 4 bases and 5 bases, with 12 bases remaining between them. CDR3 sequence: CASSYQPGDEQYF. CDR3 DNA: TGTGCCAGCAGCTACCAACCGGGGGACGAGCAGTACTTC.

The table lists this clonotype with many counts. This rearrangement joins TRBV7-2 to TRBJ1-4, with a tentative D call TRBD1 (6 bases). The germline V and J ends were trimmed by 2 bases and 4 bases, with 8 bases remaining between them. The CDR3 has 14 amino acids. The germline V gene encodes CDR1 SGHTA and CDR2 FQGNSA. CDR3 sequence reads: CASSLTGSNEKLFF. The CDR3 DNA is TGTGCCAGCAGCTTAACAGGGAGTAATGAAAAACTGTTTTTT.

This clonotype was detected only a few times. At one end, the junction sequence differs from germline, possibly due to a read error. The chain is built from TRBV6-1 and TRBJ1-1; 7 positions match TRBD1. This CDR3 is built from 13 residues. The germline V gene has CDR1 MNHNS and CDR2 SASEGT. For the CDR3, the DNA is TGTGCCAGCAGCAGGACAGGAAACACTGAAGTTTTCTTT. Translation: CASSRTGNTEVFF.

In its sample, this clonotype was seen many times. The chain carries TRBV20-1 and TRBJ2-3; D gene ambiguous. The CDR3 runs to 13 residues. The ends were cut back, 3 bases at V and 2 bases at J, with 9 bases in the middle. In germline, CDR1 is DFQATT, CDR2 SNEGSKA (reference sequence). The CDR3 region is CSASQFPTDTQYF. CDR3 nucleotides: TGCAGTGCTAGCCAATTCCCCACAGATACGCAGTATTTT.

A word on this clonotype: One base away lies a much larger clone, so this may be a sequencing read error. This is likely a read error, given that the CDR3 carries no conserved phenylalanine or tryptophan at its end. The J gene is TRBJ2-3, the V gene TRBV5-1; D gene unclear. V was shortened by 4 bases and J by 2 bases, with 8 bases between the two germline ends. The CDR3 contains 13 residues. Germline V gene sequence: CDR1 SGHRS, CDR2 YFSETQ. The chain's CDR3 is CASSDSPTDTQYS. CDR3 nucleotides: TGCGCCAGCAGCGATTCCCCCACAGATACGCAGTATTCT.

CDR3 residues: CASSPKAVTQYF. CDR3 sequence (DNA): TGTGCCAGCAGTCCCAAGGCAGTTACGCAGTATTTT. The chain carries TRBV6-6 and TRBJ2-3; D is unclear. CDR3 size: 12 residues. Germline CDR1 and CDR2: MNHNY and SVGAGI (reference sequence). Trimming removed 5 bases from V and 8 bases from J, with 11 bases in between.